Shown below are 14 T cell receptor beta chains from a single sample sequenced in a study of shared clonotypes between healthy human individuals. In the naive CD8 group, cells lacked CD45RO and were positively selected for CCR7, so terminally differentiated effector memory CD45RA+ cells were left out. Only in-frame clones appear in the TCRdb table, and some are missing; sequencing was by immunoSEQ multiplex PCR. The sample includes approximately 1.9 million clones, about 94% of them seen just once. Sequencing was performed on naive CD8+ T cells from PBMCs. All receptors come from a man younger than 35 in good health. Some clones in this sample may be carry-over from other donors' samples.

V gene TRBV11-2 combines with J gene TRBJ2-1, with D perhaps being TRBD1 or TRBD2 (5 bases each). The CDR3 contains 16 residues. Germline V gives CDR1 SGHAT, CDR2 FQNNGV. Trimming took off 1 base at V and 2 bases at J, with 12 bases between the two ends. The CDR3 protein is CASSLAGAAAYNEQFF. In DNA, the CDR3 is TGTGCCAGCAGCTTAGCCGGGGCAGCCGCCTACAATGAGCAGTTCTTC.

The chain employs TRBV6-5 and TRBJ2-7, with no clear D. The V gene lost 5 bases and the J gene lost 5 bases, with 10 bases spanning the gap. In germline, CDR1 is MNHEY, CDR2 SVGAGI. The CDR3 has 12 residues. CDR3 sequence reads: CASSESFNEQYF. CDR3 in DNA: TGTGCCAGCAGTGAATCGTTTAACGAGCAGTACTTC.

With respect to this clone: The sample contains more than one DNA sequence encoding this CDR3. In nucleotides, the CDR3 is TGTGCCAGCAGTCTCTCAGGTGGGGCCTCCTACGAGCAGTACTTC. Its protein is CASSLSGGASYEQYF. The chain combines TRBV27 with TRBJ2-7; tentatively, D is TRBD1 (5 bases). V gave up 5 bases and J gave up 0 bases, with 14 bases separating them. Germline V lookup: CDR1 MNHEY, CDR2 SMNVEV (reference sequence). There are 15 residues in the CDR3.

In DNA form, the CDR3 reads TGTGCCAGCAGTTCGGACTGGCAGGGGGCGGGGGAGCAGTACTTC. As protein: CASSSDWQGAGEQYF. The genes are TRBV5-4 and TRBJ2-7; 8 bases align to TRBD1. The CDR3 is 15 residues long. Germline lookup yields CDR1 SGHNT and CDR2 YYREEE (reference sequence). V lost 5 bases, J lost 7 bases, and 14 bases stayed unmatched.

V and J are TRBV29-1 and TRBJ1-1, with D unresolved. Trimming cost V 4 bases and J 11 bases, with 14 bases left between them. This CDR3 contains 11 residues. Germline-derived CDR1 and CDR2 are SQVTM and ANQGSEA. The CDR3 loop reads CSVADASFAFF. CDR3 nucleotide sequence: TGCAGCGTTGCGGACGCCTCTTTCGCTTTCTTT.

J is TRBJ2-3 and V is TRBV19; 9 bases fit TRBD1. J gave up 1 base and V 6 bases, and 8 bases lay outside the gene matches. The CDR3 has 16 amino acids. Germline CDR1 and CDR2: LNHDA and SQIVND (reference sequence). This CDR3 reads CASRSHRGQGTDTQYF. The DNA for the CDR3 is TGTGCCAGTAGAAGTCACAGGGGGCAAGGCACAGATACGCAGTATTTT.

The chain employs TRBV19 and TRBJ2-7; 8 bases are shared with TRBD1. The CDR3 extends over 16 amino acids. Unmatched junction bases numbered 7, after V lost 2 bases and J lost 1 base. Germline V lookup: CDR1 LNHDA, CDR2 SQIVND (reference sequence). CDR3 DNA: TGTGCCAGTAGTATAAAAGGCAGGGGGCAATCCTACGAGCAGTACTTC. It translates to CASSIKGRGQSYEQYF.

This rearrangement joins TRBV19 to TRBJ2-2; 9 bases fit TRBD1. CDR1 is LNHDA and CDR2 is SQIVND in the germline V gene (reference sequence). Trimming at V came to 4 bases and at J to 3 bases, leaving 6 bases not matched to a gene. The CDR3 runs to 16 residues. The CDR3 bases are TGTGCCAGTAGTACCCCCGACAGGGGGGACACCGGGGAGCTGTTTTTT. It is translated as CASSTPDRGDTGELFF.

The chain links TRBV7-9 to TRBJ2-1; D remains ambiguous. CDR1 is SEHNR and CDR2 is FQNEAQ in the germline V gene (reference sequence). V lost 4 bases, J lost 7 bases, and 17 bases lay in between. The CDR3 has 15 amino acids. In DNA form, the CDR3 reads TGTGCCAGCAGCTCCCCCCATGAAAGGGCTAATGAGCAGTTCTTC. Its translation is CASSSPHERANEQFF.

The gene calls are TRBV25-1 and TRBJ2-1; 7 bases agree with TRBD2. This CDR3 has 13 amino acids. Losses at the gene ends were 6 bases for V and 2 bases for J; bases not matched to a gene: 1. Germline lookup yields CDR1 MGHDK and CDR2 SYGVNS. CDR3 amino acids: CASSGGTYNEQFF. CDR3 coding DNA: TGTGCCAGCAGCGGGGGGACCTACAATGAGCAGTTCTTC.

The J gene is TRBJ2-2, the V gene TRBV6-1; D unclear. The CDR3 sequence is 13 residues long. V lost 3 bases and J 6 bases, leaving 8 bases between the germline ends. The V gene's germline CDR1 is MNHNS and CDR2 SASEGT. In DNA form, the CDR3 reads TGTGCCAGCAGTGACAGCCTGGCCGGGGAGCTGTTTTTT. It encodes CASSDSLAGELFF.

CDR3: CASSRGNIWENTEAFF. The CDR3 DNA reads TGTGCCAGCAGCCGCGGCAATATTTGGGAGAACACTGAAGCTTTCTTT. The chain couples TRBV16 to TRBJ1-1; D unclear. The ends were cut back, 4 bases at V and 1 base at J, with 16 bases in the middle. The germline gives CDR1 KGHSY, CDR2 FQNENV. The CDR3 spans 16 residues.

This chain connects TRBV5-1 to TRBJ2-1; 9 nucleotides match TRBD2. Germline V gene lookup returns CDR1 SGHRS and CDR2 YFSETQ. This CDR3 spans 15 amino acids. V lost 4 bases to trimming and J lost 4 bases; unmatched junction nucleotides: 6. The CDR3 sequence: CASSILAGTYNEQFF. The CDR3 bases are TGCGCCAGCAGCATTCTAGCGGGAACGTACAATGAGCAGTTCTTC.

This clone has only a few counts. Other DNA sequences within the sample encode an identical CDR3. V is TRBV6-5 and J is TRBJ2-5; TRBD1 agrees at 7 bases. The CDR3 is made up of 13 amino acids. The V segment lost 2 bases and the J segment 3 bases; nucleotides outside the gene matches: 0. Germline assignment: CDR1 MNHEY and CDR2 SVGAGI. This chain's CDR3 is CASSYDREETQYF. CDR3 nucleotides: TGTGCCAGCAGTTACGACAGGGAAGAGACCCAGTACTTC.